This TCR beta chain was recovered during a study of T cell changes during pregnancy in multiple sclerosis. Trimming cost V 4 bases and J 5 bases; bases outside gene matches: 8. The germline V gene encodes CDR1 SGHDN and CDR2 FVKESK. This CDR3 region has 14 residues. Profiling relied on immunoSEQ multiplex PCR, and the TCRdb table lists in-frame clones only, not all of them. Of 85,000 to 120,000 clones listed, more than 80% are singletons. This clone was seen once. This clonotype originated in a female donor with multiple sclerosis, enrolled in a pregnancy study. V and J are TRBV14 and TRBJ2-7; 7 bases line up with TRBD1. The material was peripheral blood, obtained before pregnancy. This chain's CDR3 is CASSPLGGLDEQYF. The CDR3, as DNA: TGTGCCAGCAGCCCCTTAGGGGGCTTGGACGAGCAGTACTTC.